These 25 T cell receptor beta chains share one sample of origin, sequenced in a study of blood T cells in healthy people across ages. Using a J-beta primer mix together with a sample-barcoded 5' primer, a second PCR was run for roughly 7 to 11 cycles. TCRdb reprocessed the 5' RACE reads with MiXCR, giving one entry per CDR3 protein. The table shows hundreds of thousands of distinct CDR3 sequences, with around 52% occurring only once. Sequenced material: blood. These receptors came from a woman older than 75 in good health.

The DNA for the CDR3 is TGTGCCAGCAGCTTTACTAGTTTAGCCGGGGAGCTGTTTTTT. This sequence encodes CASSFTSLAGELFF. The chain carries TRBV7-2 and TRBJ2-2, with D perhaps matching TRBD2 (5 bases). Trimming pared 3 bases from V and 6 bases from J, leaving 11 bases between. This CDR3 spans 14 amino acids. The germline gives CDR1 SGHTA, CDR2 FQGNSA.

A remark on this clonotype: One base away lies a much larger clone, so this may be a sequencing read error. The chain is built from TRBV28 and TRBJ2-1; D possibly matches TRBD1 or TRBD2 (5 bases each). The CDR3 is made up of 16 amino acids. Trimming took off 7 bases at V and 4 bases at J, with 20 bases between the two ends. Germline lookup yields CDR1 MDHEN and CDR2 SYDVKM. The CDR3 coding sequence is TGTGCCAGCACCTCTATGGGACGCCGGGGTTACAATGAGCAGTTCTTC. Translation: CASTSMGRRGYNEQFF.

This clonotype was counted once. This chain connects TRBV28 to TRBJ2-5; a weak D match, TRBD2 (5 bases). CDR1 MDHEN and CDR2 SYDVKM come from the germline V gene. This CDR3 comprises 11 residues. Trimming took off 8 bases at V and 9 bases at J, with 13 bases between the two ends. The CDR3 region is CASEGDSPQYF. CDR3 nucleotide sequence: TGTGCCAGCGAGGGCGATTCTCCCCAGTACTTC.

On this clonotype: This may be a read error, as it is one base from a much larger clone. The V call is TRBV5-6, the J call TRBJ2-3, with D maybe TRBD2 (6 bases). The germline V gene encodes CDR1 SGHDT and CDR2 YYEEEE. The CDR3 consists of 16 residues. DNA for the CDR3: TGTACCAGCAGCTCACCTCCCGGGACTCGCACAGATACGCAGTATTTT. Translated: CTSSSPPGTRTDTQYF. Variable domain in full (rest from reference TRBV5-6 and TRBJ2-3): DAGVTQSPTHLIKTRGQQVTLRCSPKSGHDTVSWYQQALGQGPQFIFQYYEEEERQRGNFPDRFSGHQFPNYSSELNVNALLLGDSALYLCTSSSPPGTRTDTQYFGPGTRLTVL.

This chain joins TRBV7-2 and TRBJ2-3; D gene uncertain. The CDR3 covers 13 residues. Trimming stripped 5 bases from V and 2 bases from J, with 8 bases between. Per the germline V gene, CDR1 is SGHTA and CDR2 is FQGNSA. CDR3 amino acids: CASSQSFTDTQYF. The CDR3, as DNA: TGTGCCAGCAGCCAAAGCTTCACAGATACGCAGTATTTT.

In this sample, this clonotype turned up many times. In nucleotides, the CDR3 is TGTGCCAGCAGTTTACAGCGATCAGCCCGCGAGACCCAGTACTTC. Its translation: CASSLQRSARETQYF. J is TRBJ2-5 and V is TRBV27; the D is unclear. This CDR3 region has 15 residues. CDR1 and CDR2 (germline): MNHEY, SMNVEV (reference sequence). V lost 2 bases and J 5 bases, leaving 15 bases between the germline ends.

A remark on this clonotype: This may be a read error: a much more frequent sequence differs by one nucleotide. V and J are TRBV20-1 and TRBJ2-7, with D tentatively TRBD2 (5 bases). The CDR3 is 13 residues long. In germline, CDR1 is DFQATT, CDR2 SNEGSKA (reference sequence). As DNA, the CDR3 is TGCAGTGCTAGCGGGGATTCCTCCTACAAGCAGTACTTC. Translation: CSASGDSSYKQYF.

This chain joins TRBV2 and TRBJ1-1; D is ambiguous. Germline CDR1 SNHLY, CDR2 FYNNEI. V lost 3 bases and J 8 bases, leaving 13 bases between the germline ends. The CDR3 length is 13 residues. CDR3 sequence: CASSDRDPLEAFF. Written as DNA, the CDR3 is TGTGCCAGCAGTGACCGGGATCCCCTCGAAGCTTTCTTT.

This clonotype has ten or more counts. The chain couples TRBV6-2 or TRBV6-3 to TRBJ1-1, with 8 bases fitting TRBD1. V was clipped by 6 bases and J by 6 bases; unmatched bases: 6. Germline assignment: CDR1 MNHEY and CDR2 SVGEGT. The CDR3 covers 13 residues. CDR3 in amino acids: CASRRQGRSEAFF. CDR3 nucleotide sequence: TGTGCCAGCAGAAGACAGGGGAGATCTGAAGCTTTCTTT.

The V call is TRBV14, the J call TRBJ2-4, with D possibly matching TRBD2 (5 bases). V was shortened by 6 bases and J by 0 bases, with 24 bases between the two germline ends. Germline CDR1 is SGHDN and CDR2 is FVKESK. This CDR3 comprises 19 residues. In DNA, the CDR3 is TGTGCCAGCAGACCGTTGGGTGGTGCTTGGGGAGTAGCCAAAAACATTCAGTACTTC. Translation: CASRPLGGAWGVAKNIQYF.

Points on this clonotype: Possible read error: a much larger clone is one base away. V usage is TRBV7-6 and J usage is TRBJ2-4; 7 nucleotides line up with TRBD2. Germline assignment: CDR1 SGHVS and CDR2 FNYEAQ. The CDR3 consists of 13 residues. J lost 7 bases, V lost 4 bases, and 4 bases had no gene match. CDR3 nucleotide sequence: TGTGCCAGCAGCTGGGGAGGGGTCAACATTCAGTACTTC. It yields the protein CASSWGGVNIQYF.

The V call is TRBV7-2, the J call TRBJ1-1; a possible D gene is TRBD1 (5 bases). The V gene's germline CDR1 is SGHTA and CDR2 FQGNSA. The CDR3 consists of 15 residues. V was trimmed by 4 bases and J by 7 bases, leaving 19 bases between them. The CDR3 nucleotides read TGTGCCAGCAGCTCCCCCCGGGGGGGAGTGGGTGAAGCTTTCTTT. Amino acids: CASSSPRGGVGEAFF.

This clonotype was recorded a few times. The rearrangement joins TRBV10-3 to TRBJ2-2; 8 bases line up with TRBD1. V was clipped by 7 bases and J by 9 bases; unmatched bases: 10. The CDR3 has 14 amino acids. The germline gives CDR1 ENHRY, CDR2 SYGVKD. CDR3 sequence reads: CAINPDRDPWELFF. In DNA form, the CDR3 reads TGTGCCATCAATCCGGACAGGGACCCTTGGGAGCTGTTTTTT.

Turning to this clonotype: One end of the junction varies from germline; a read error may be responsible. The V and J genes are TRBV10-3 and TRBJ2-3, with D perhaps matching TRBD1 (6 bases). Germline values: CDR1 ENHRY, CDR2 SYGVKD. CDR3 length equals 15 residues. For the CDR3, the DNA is TGTGCCATCAGCAAACCCCCTGGGGGCACAGATGCGCAGTATTTT. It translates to CAISKPPGGTDAQYF.

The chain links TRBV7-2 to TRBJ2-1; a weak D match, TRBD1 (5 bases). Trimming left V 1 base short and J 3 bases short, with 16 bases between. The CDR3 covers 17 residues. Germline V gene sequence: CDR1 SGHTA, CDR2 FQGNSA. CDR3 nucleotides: TGTGCCAGCAGCTTAGAACCCCAGGGTAGGAGCTACAATGAGCAGTTCTTC. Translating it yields CASSLEPQGRSYNEQFF.

CDR3 DNA sequence: TGTGCCAGCAGAGAGCGTGAACTCGGGTGGCCCCAGCATTTT. Translated: CASRERELGWPQHF. The chain links TRBV7-2 to TRBJ1-5; unclear D gene. Trimming took off 6 bases at V and 9 bases at J, with 18 bases between the two ends. The germline V gene has CDR1 SGHTA and CDR2 FQGNSA. This CDR3 is 14 amino acids long. Combining the CDR3 with reference TRBV7-2 and TRBJ1-5 gives the whole variable domain GAGVSQSPSNKVTEKGKDVELRCDPISGHTALYWYRQSLGQGLEFLIYFQGNSAPDKSGLPSDRFSAERTGGSVSTLTIQRTQQEDSAVYLCASRERELGWPQHFGDGTRLSIL.

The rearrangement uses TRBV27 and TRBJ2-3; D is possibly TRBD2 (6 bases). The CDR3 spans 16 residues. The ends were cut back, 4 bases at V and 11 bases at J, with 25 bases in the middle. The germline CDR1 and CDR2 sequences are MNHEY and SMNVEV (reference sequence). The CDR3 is CASSSRPGLDLSRQYF. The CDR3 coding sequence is TGTGCCAGCAGTTCCCGGCCGGGACTTGACCTTAGTCGGCAGTATTTT.

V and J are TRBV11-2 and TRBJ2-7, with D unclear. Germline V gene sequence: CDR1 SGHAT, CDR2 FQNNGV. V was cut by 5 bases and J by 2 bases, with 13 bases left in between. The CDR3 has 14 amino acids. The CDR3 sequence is CASSRAGPAYEQYF. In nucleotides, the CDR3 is TGTGCCAGCAGCCGGGCCGGGCCTGCCTACGAGCAGTACTTC.

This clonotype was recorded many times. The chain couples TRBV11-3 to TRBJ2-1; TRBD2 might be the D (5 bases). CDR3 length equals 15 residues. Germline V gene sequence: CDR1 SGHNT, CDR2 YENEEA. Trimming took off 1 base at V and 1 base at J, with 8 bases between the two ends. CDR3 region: CASSLGEGSYNEQFF. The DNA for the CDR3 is TGTGCCAGCAGCTTAGGAGAGGGTTCCTACAATGAGCAGTTCTTC.

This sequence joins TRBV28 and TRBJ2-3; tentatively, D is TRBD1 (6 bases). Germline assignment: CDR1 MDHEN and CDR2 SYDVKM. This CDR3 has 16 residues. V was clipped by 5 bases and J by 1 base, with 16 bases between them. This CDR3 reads CASSPIAGARTDTQYF. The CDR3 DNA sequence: TGTGCCAGCAGTCCTATCGCAGGGGCACGCACAGATACGCAGTATTTT.

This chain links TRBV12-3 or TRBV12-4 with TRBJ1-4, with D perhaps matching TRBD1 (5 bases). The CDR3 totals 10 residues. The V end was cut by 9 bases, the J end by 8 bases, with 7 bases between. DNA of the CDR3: TGTGCCAGTCGGGGGGAAAAACTGTTTTTT. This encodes CASRGEKLFF.

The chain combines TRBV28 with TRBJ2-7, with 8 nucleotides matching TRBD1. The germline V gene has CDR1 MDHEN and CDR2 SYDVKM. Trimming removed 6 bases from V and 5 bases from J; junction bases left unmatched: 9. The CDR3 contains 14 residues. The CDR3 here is CASRTDRVANEQYF. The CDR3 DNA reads TGTGCCAGCAGGACGGACAGGGTCGCAAACGAGCAGTACTTC.

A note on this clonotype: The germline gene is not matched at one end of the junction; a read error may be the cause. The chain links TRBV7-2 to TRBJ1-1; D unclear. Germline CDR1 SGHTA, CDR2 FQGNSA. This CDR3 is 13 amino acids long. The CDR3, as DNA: TGTGTCAGCAGCTTAGGTCCGAACACTGAAGCTTTCTTT. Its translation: CVSSLGPNTEAFF.

The CDR3: CSAFQAGDQPQHF. CDR3 sequence (DNA): TGCAGTGCTTTCCAGGCCGGCGATCAGCCCCAGCATTTT. The V call is TRBV20-1, the J call TRBJ1-5; D gene unclear. The CDR3 is 13 residues long. The germline V and J ends were trimmed by 5 bases and 5 bases, with 13 bases remaining between them. The germline gives CDR1 DFQATT, CDR2 SNEGSKA (reference sequence).

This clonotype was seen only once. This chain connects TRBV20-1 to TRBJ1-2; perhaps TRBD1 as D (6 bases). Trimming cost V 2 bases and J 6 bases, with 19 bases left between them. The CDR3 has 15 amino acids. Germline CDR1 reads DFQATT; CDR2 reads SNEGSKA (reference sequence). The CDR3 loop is CSARYDSGDDNGYTF. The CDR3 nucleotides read TGCAGTGCTAGATATGACTCAGGGGACGACAATGGCTACACCTTC.